Listed below are T cell receptor beta chains from one sample, sequenced in a study of blood T cell repertoires in COVID-19. The method was immunoSEQ multiplex PCR; TCRdb's version includes in-frame clones alone and lacks a portion of them. The sample lists approximately 93,000 clones; around 72% were seen once. Sequencing was performed on peripheral blood. The receptors stem from a woman aged 80 or over with acute or convalescent COVID-19. Both conserved end residues are part of each CDR3. The D gene is left open where the match is weak. Expanded clones are given a class, and other clones once, few, many or no size at all.

v_call	j_call	clone_size	d_call	cdr3_nt	cdr3_aa
TRBV10-1	TRBJ1-4	once	.	TGCGCCAGCAGTGGCCGGGGGAGGGTTTGGGAAAAACTGTTTTTT	CASSGRGRVWEKLFF
TRBV4-2	TRBJ2-3	.	TRBD2	TGTGCCAGCAGCCAAAGCGGGGGGGCGAGAGATACGCAGTATTTT	CASSQSGGARDTQYF
TRBV5-4	TRBJ2-1	many	TRBD2	TGTGCCAGCAGCCCGGGACTAGGGAATGAGCAGTTCTTC	CASSPGLGNEQFF
TRBV10-3	TRBJ2-7	.	.	TGTGCCATCAGTGCGAGGTTGGACTACGAGCAGTACTTC	CAISARLDYEQYF
TRBV5-4	TRBJ2-7	.	.	TGTGCCAGCAGCTTGGTTGGCCCCGGGGAGCAGTACTTC	CASSLVGPGEQYF
TRBV7-6	TRBJ2-7	.	TRBD1	TGTGCCAGCAGCTCCGGAGGACAGGGCTACGAGCAGTACTTC	CASSSGGQGYEQYF
TRBV6-5	TRBJ2-1	.	.	TGTGCCAGCCGGCGGGACGACTACAATGAGCAGTTCTTC	CASRRDDYNEQFF
TRBV9	TRBJ2-1	once	TRBD2	TGTGCCAGCAGCGCAACCGTAGCGGGGGGTTTCAGTGAGCAGTTCTTC	CASSATVAGGFSEQFF
TRBV5-1	TRBJ2-7	.	TRBD2	TGCGCCAGCAGCTTAGGTAGCGGGGTGTCCTACGAGCAGTACTTC	CASSLGSGVSYEQYF
TRBV29-1	TRBJ2-7	.	TRBD2	TGCAGCGTTGTCCTAGCGGGGGGCTACGAGCAGTACTTC	CSVVLAGGYEQYF
TRBV27	TRBJ2-2	few	.	TGTGCCAGCAGCCAAAGCGACGGCACCGGGGAGCTGTTTTTT	CASSQSDGTGELFF
TRBV5-1	TRBJ2-6	.	TRBD1	TGCGCCAGCAGCTGGGACAGTCTCTCAGGTGGGGCCAACGTCCTGACTTTC	CASSWDSLSGGANVLTF
TRBV2	TRBJ2-4	.	TRBD2	TGTGCCAGCAGTAAGGGACTAGCGGGCCCCAACATTCAGTACTTC	CASSKGLAGPNIQYF
TRBV6-6	TRBJ1-5	.	.	TGTGCCAGCAGGCAGGGTGGTGGATCCAATCAGCCCCAGCATTTT	CASRQGGGSNQPQHF
TRBV5-8	TRBJ1-1	few	.	TGTGCCAGCACCCTTGGGGGGGAAACTGAAGCTTTCTTT	CASTLGGETEAFF
TRBV7-9	TRBJ2-4	.	.	TGTGCCAGCAGCTTAGTGGGGGGAGCCAAAAACATTCAGTACTTC	CASSLVGGAKNIQYF
TRBV12-3/TRBV12-4	TRBJ1-1	few	.	TGTGCCAGCAGTTTTTACAGGGCTTCTGAAGCTTTCTTT	CASSFYRASEAFF
TRBV19	TRBJ2-7	.	.	TGTGCCAGTAGTATAGGGGGCCTTACCGAGCAGTACTTC	CASSIGGLTEQYF
TRBV7-2	TRBJ1-1	.	.	TGTGCCAGCAGCTTAGCTGTGACTGTGAACACTGAAGCTTTCTTT	CASSLAVTVNTEAFF
TRBV7-3	TRBJ1-3	once	TRBD1	TGTGCCAGCAGCTCGAAATTATGGACAGGAATACAAGTCAACACCATATATTTT	CASSSKLWTGIQVNTIYF
TRBV5-1	TRBJ2-7	once	TRBD1	TGCGCCAGCAGCTACGGGACAGAAACCTACGAGCAGTACTTC	CASSYGTETYEQYF
TRBV5-1	TRBJ2-7	.	TRBD1	TGCGCCAGCAGCGGTCGACAGGGTCGTTCCGCCGAGCAGTACTTC	CASSGRQGRSAEQYF
TRBV5-6	TRBJ2-5	.	.	TGTGCCAGCAGCTTGGCCGCGGAGCAATGGACCCAGTACTTC	CASSLAAEQWTQYF
TRBV19	TRBJ2-7	few	.	TGTGCCAGTAGTCCTTCCCCGGGACTTGACGAGCAGTACTTC	CASSPSPGLDEQYF
TRBV6-5	TRBJ2-3	.	TRBD2	TGTGCCAGCAGTCCCGGGGGGGGCACAGATACGCAGTATTTT	CASSPGGGTDTQYF
TRBV4-2	TRBJ1-3	.	TRBD1	TGTGCCAGCAGCCAAGAATGGTGGACAGGGGGTGGAAACACCATATATTTT	CASSQEWWTGGGNTIYF
TRBV5-6	TRBJ1-2	.	.	TGTGCCAGCAGCTTGGGAAGGGAGGGCTACACCTTC	CASSLGREGYTF
TRBV7-2	TRBJ2-7	few	TRBD1	TGTGCCAGCGGAGGACAGGAGGTCTCCTACGAGCAGTACTTC	CASGGQEVSYEQYF
TRBV7-9	TRBJ1-1	.	.	TGTGCCAGCAGCCCCAGGGTAGCCGCTGAAGCTTTCTTT	CASSPRVAAEAFF
TRBV7-9	TRBJ1-5	many	.	TGTGCCAGCAGCTTAGGGCAGGGGCGTGATCAGCCCCAGCATTTT	CASSLGQGRDQPQHF
TRBV4-3	TRBJ1-2	medium-sized	TRBD1	TGCGCCAGCAGCCAAGATTATTCCAGGGGGTATGGCTACACCTTC	CASSQDYSRGYGYTF
TRBV10-3	TRBJ1-2	once	TRBD1	TGTGCCATCAGTGACCCCTCGGACAGGTCGGAGGGCTACACCTTC	CAISDPSDRSEGYTF
TRBV6-5	TRBJ1-6	.	.	TGTGCCAGCAGTTATGGCCCGTATAATTCACCCCTCCACTTT	CASSYGPYNSPLHF
TRBV2	TRBJ1-1	.	.	TGTGCCAGCAGGCCTTCTTGGGGGGGGAACACTGAAGCTTTCTTT	CASRPSWGGNTEAFF
TRBV6-2/TRBV6-3	TRBJ2-1	once	TRBD2	TGTGCCAGCAGTTGGGGACTAGCGGGGGGGTACAATGAGCAGTTCTTC	CASSWGLAGGYNEQFF
TRBV4-1	TRBJ2-5	.	.	TGCGCCAGCAGCCAAGACAGGGCGGAGGAGACCCAGTACTTC	CASSQDRAEETQYF
TRBV6-6	TRBJ1-3	once	.	TGTGCCAGCTCGGATAGGGGTGGAAACACCATATATTTT	CASSDRGGNTIYF
TRBV4-1	TRBJ1-1	.	TRBD1	TGCGCCAGCAGCCGGGACAGGGGGCACACTGAAGCTTTCTTT	CASSRDRGHTEAFF
TRBV9	TRBJ2-3	.	.	TGTGCCAGCAGCCCTAATTGGGATACGCAGTATTTT	CASSPNWDTQYF
TRBV5-1	TRBJ2-1	.	TRBD2	TGCGCCAGCAGCTTCGGAGCGGGGACCACCTACAATGAGCAGTTCTTC	CASSFGAGTTYNEQFF
TRBV6-5	TRBJ2-2	.	.	TGTGCCAGTTCATGGGTAGGGGCGAACACCGGGGAGCTGTTTTTT	CASSWVGANTGELFF
TRBV5-4	TRBJ2-5	.	TRBD2	TGTGCCAGCAGCGAGCCGGGACTAGCGATGGAGACCCAGTACTTC	CASSEPGLAMETQYF
TRBV18	TRBJ1-3	.	.	TGTGCCAGCTCTCGTGACATCTCTGGAAACACCATATATTTT	CASSRDISGNTIYF
TRBV30	TRBJ1-1	.	.	TGTGCCTGGAGTATTGGGGGGACTGAAGCTTTCTTT	CAWSIGGTEAFF
TRBV7-6	TRBJ1-3	.	TRBD1	TGTGCCAGCAGCTTAGGACAGGGTCTCTCTGGAAACACCATATATTTT	CASSLGQGLSGNTIYF
TRBV10-3	TRBJ2-1	.	.	TGTGCCATCACGGACAGCTCCTACAATGAGCAGTTCTTC	CAITDSSYNEQFF
TRBV3-1/TRBV3-2	TRBJ2-7	.	TRBD2	TGTGCCAGCACCTTCCCGGGAGGCGAGCAGTACTTC	CASTFPGGEQYF
TRBV12-3/TRBV12-4	TRBJ1-1	.	TRBD1	TGTGCCAGCAGTCGACAGGGGTACACTGAAGCTTTCTTT	CASSRQGYTEAFF
TRBV7-2	TRBJ1-1	.	.	TGTGCCAGCAGTTGGGACACCAACACTGAAGCTTTCTTT	CASSWDTNTEAFF
TRBV4-2	TRBJ1-6	.	TRBD1	TGTGCCAGCAGCCAAGCTCGGGACAGGGGTTTTTCACCCCTCCACTTT	CASSQARDRGFSPLHF